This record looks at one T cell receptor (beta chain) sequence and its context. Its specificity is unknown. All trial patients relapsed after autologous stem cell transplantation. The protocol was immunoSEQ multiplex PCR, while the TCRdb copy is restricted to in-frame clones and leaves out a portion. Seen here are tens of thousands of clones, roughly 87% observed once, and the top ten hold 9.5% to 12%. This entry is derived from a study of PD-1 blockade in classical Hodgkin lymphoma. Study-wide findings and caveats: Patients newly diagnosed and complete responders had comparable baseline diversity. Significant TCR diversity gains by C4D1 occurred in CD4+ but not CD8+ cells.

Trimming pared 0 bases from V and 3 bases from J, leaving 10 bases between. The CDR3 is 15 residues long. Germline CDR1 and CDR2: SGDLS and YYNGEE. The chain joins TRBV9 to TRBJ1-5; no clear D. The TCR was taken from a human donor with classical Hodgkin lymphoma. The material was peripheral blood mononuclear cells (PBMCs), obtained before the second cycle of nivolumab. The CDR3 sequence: CASSVGGRVNQPQHF. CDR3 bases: TGTGCCAGCAGCGTAGGCGGTCGCGTCAATCAGCCCCAGCATTTT.